The 5 T cell receptor beta chains in this list originate from one sample, sequenced in a study of blood T cell repertoires in COVID-19. Profiling relied on immunoSEQ multiplex PCR, and the TCRdb table lists in-frame clones only, not all of them. The sample has some 150,000 clones, approximately 88% seen once. Sequenced: peripheral blood. These receptor sequences come from a woman between 55 and 75 years old who had recovered from COVID-19.

The rearrangement joins TRBV7-2 to TRBJ2-1, with TRBD1 matching 10 bases. V lost 5 bases, J lost 9 bases, and 10 bases stayed unmatched. The germline V gene has CDR1 SGHTA and CDR2 FQGNSA. The CDR3 length is 15 residues. This CDR3 reads CASSLGGQGNGEQFF. In nucleotides, the CDR3 is TGTGCCAGCAGCCTGGGGGGACAGGGGAACGGTGAGCAGTTCTTC.

V gene TRBV5-1 combines with J gene TRBJ1-2; 7 positions agree with TRBD1. The CDR3 spans 14 residues. Trimming took 4 bases from V and 8 from J; bases not matched to a gene: 11. Germline lookup yields CDR1 SGHRS and CDR2 YFSETQ. CDR3: CASSLGGAVSGYTF. The CDR3 DNA reads TGCGCCAGCAGCCTAGGGGGCGCGGTGTCAGGCTACACCTTC.

The chain carries TRBV5-1 and TRBJ1-6, with 7 nucleotides matching TRBD1. Germline CDR1 is SGHRS and CDR2 is YFSETQ. The CDR3 runs to 15 residues. V lost 2 bases, J lost 6 bases, and 5 bases stayed unmatched. This CDR3 is CASSFEGTVNSPLHF. For the CDR3, the DNA is TGCGCCAGCAGCTTCGAAGGGACAGTTAATTCACCCCTCCACTTT.

The J gene is TRBJ2-3, the V gene TRBV9, with 9 bases aligning to TRBD2. The V and J ends lost 0 bases and 4 bases, in that order; junction bases with no gene match: 9. The CDR3 sequence is 17 residues long. The germline V gene encodes CDR1 SGDLS and CDR2 YYNGEE. CDR3 sequence: CASSVGVLAGRADTQYF. Here the CDR3 DNA reads TGTGCCAGCAGCGTAGGTGTCCTAGCGGGGCGGGCAGATACGCAGTATTTT.

The rearrangement uses TRBV20-1 and TRBJ2-3, with TRBD2 matching over 7 bases. Trimming took 3 bases from V and 2 from J; bases not matched to a gene: 8. This CDR3 comprises 15 residues. Looked up from germline, CDR1 is DFQATT and CDR2 is SNEGSKA (reference sequence). As DNA, the CDR3 is TGCAGTGCTAGTAAGCTAGCGGCGAACACAGATACGCAGTATTTT. Its protein product is CSASKLAANTDTQYF.